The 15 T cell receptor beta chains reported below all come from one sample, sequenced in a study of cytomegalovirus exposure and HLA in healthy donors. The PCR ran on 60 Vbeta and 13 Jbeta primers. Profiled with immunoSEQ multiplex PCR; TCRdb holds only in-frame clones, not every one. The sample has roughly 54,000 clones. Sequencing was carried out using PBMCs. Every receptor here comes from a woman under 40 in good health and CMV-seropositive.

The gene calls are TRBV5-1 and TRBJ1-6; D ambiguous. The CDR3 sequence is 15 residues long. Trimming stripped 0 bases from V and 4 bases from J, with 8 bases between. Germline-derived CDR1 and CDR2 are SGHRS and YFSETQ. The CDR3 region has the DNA TGCGCCAGCAGCTTGGGGGCCATGTATAATTCACCCCTCCACTTT. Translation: CASSLGAMYNSPLHF.

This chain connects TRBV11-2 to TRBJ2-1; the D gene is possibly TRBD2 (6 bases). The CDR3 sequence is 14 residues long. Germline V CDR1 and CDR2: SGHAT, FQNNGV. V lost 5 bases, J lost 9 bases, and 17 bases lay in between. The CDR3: CASSLRLVWGEQFF. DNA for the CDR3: TGTGCCAGCAGCCTCCGACTAGTCTGGGGTGAGCAGTTCTTC.

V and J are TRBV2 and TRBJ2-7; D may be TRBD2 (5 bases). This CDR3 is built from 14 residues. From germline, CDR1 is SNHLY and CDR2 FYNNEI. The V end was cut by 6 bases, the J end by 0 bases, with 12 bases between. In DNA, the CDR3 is TGTGCCAGCAGCCTAGGTGGGAGCTCCTACGAGCAGTACTTC. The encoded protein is CASSLGGSSYEQYF.

The DNA of the CDR3 is TGTGCCAGCAGTGGACACCGGAACACTGAAGCTTTCTTT. It encodes CASSGHRNTEAFF. This chain links TRBV6-5 with TRBJ1-1; the D gene is possibly TRBD1 (5 bases). Trimming removed 5 bases at V and 1 base at J, with 8 bases between. This CDR3 contains 13 residues. From germline, CDR1 is MNHEY and CDR2 SVGAGI.

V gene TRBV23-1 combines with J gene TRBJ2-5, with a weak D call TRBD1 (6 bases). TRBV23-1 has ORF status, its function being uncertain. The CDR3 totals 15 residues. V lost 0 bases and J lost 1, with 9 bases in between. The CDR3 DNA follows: TGCGCCAGCAGTCAATCGCCGGACAGCCAAGAGACCCAGTACTTC. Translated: CASSQSPDSQETQYF.

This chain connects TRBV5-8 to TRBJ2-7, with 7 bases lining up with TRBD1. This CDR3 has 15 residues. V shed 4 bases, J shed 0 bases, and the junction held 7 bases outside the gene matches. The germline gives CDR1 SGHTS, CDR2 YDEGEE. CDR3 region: CASSRRDSRSYEQYF. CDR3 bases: TGTGCCAGCAGCCGCCGGGACAGCCGCTCCTACGAGCAGTACTTC.

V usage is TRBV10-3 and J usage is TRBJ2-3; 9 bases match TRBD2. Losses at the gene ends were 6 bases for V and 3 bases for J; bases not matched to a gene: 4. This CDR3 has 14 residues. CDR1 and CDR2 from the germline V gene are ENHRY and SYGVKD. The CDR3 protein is CAIRVAGETDTQYF. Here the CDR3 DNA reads TGTGCCATCAGGGTAGCGGGGGAAACAGATACGCAGTATTTT.

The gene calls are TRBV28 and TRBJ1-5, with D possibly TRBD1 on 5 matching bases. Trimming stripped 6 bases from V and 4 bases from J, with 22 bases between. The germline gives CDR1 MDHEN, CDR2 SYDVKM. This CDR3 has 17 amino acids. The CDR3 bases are TGTGCCAGCAGCATGGATACCGGGACTGCGCTAAATCAGCCCCAGCATTTT. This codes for CASSMDTGTALNQPQHF.

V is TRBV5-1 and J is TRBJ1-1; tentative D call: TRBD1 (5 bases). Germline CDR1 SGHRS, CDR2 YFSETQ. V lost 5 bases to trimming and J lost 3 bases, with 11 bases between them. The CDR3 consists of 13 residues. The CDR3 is CASSEGADTEAFF. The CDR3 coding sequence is TGCGCCAGCAGTGAAGGGGCGGACACTGAAGCTTTCTTT. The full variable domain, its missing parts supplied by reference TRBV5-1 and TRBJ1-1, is KAGVTQTPRYLIKTRGQQVTLSCSPISGHRSVSWYQQTPGQGLQFLFEYFSETQRNKGNFPGRFSGRQFSNSRSEMNVSTLELGDSALYLCASSEGADTEAFFGQGTRLTVV.

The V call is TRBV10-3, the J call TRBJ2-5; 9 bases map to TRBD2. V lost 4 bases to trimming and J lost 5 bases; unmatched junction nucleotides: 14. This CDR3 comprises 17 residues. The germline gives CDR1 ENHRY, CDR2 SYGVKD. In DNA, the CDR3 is TGTGCCATCAGTGGATCCCTAGCGGGGACCTCGCTGGAGACCCAGTACTTC. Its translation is CAISGSLAGTSLETQYF.

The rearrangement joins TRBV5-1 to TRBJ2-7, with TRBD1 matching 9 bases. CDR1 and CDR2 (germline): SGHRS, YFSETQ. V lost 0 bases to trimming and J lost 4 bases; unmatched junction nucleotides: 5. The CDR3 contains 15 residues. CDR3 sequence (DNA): TGCGCCAGCAGCTTGGACGGACAGGGGAAGTACGAGCAGTACTTC. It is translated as CASSLDGQGKYEQYF.

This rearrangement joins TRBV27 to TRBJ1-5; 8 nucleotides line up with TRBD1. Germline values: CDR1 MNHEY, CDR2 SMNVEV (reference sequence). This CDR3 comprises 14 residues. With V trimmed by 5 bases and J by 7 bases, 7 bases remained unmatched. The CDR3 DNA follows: TGTGCCAGCAGTCACTCCGGGACAGGCCAGCCCCAGCATTTT. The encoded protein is CASSHSGTGQPQHF.

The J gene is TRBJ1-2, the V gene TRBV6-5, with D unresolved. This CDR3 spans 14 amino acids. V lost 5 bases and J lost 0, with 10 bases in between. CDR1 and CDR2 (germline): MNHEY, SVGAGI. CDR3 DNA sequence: TGTGCCAGCAGTCAAACACCTTCTAACTATGGCTACACCTTC. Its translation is CASSQTPSNYGYTF.

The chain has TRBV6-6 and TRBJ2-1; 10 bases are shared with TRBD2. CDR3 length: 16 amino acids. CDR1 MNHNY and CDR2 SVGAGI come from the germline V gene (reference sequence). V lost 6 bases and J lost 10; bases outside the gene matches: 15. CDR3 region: CASSPRSGRASWEQFF. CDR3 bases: TGTGCCAGCAGCCCCAGAAGCGGGAGGGCCTCTTGGGAGCAGTTCTTC.

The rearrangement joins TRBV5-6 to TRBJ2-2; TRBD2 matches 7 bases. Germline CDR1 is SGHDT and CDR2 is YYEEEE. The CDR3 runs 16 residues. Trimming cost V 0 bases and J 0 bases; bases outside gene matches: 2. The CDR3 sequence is CASSLVGGANTGELFF. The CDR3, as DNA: TGTGCCAGCAGCTTGGTTGGGGGGGCGAACACCGGGGAGCTGTTTTTT.